The entry below gives a single T cell receptor (beta chain) sequence along with its context. What it binds is not known. The V and J ends lost 3 bases and 4 bases respectively, with 10 bases between them. The V gene's germline CDR1 is MGHRA and CDR2 YSYEKL. The CDR3 runs 14 residues. In the authors' methods: Filtering of immunoSEQ junctional sequences could not match full-length read filtering. TCRdb keeps only in-frame clones here, not all; method: immunoSEQ multiplex PCR. That table is the source of V, J and clone size, and D and trimming were worked out from the DNA. The top ten clones hold roughly 43% of a sample with approximately 95,000 clones, roughly two thirds of them seen once. This entry belongs to a study of shared clonotypes between healthy human individuals. Overall study findings and caveats: Clonotype sharing among donors was thought likely to change with sequencing depth.

Healthy HIV-negative adults without recent acute infections or vaccinations served as donors. CD8 memory was a combination that joined CD45RO+ cells with CCR7-negative CD45RA+ TemRA cells. V usage is TRBV4-1 and J usage is TRBJ2-1; D unclear. The TCR comes from a man aged 25 to 40 in good health. The sequencing sample was made of memory CD8+ T cells sorted from blood. Subset given: CD45RO+ cells pooled with CCR7-negative TemRA cells. The CDR3 region has the DNA TGCGCCAGCAGCCAGCCCGACTTATACAATGAGCAGTTCTTC. This translates into CASSQPDLYNEQFF.